The next 27 T cell receptor beta chains were all read from a single sample in a study of blood T cell repertoires in COVID-19 (TCRdb year 2020). Library preparation was by the immunoSEQ multiplex PCR assay. Sourced from immuneACCESS, this table was stored by TCRdb with only in-frame sequences that have V and J called. A share of the clones is absent; for the studies checked, an unresolved V gene accounts for under half, and the remainder has no known explanation. The sample table holds fewer than 250,000 clones, of which around 82% were seen once. The top ten clones comprise around 2.5% of the sample. The sequenced material came from peripheral blood. The receptors shown here come from a middle-aged woman with active or convalescent COVID-19.

The V and J genes are TRBV24-1 and TRBJ2-2; D is uncertain. CDR1 is KGHDR, CDR2 SFDVKD, per germline. V was pared by 3 bases and J by 11 bases, with 15 bases between. The CDR3 covers 14 residues. The CDR3 sequence is CATSDRPRYSELFF. The CDR3 nucleotides read TGTGCCACCAGTGATAGACCCCGTTACAGTGAGCTGTTTTTT.

The gene calls are TRBV7-2 and TRBJ2-7, with 9 bases aligning to TRBD1. The length of the CDR3 is 14 residues. Germline V lookup: CDR1 SGHTA, CDR2 FQGNSA. Germline trimming cut 5 bases from V and 4 bases from J; bases unmatched to any gene: 6. This CDR3 is CASSGQTGGYEQYF. The CDR3 DNA reads TGTGCCAGCAGCGGCCAGACAGGGGGGTACGAGCAGTACTTC.

The chain has TRBV6-5 and TRBJ2-5; D might be TRBD2 (6 bases). Germline CDR1 is MNHEY and CDR2 is SVGAGI. The CDR3 has 13 amino acids. The V end lost 4 bases, the J end lost 6 bases, and 12 bases lay between the germline ends. CDR3 protein: CASSSRRTKTQYF. CDR3 DNA: TGTGCCAGCAGTTCCCGGCGGACTAAGACCCAGTACTTC.

The chain carries TRBV6-5 and TRBJ1-2; 9 nucleotides match TRBD1. The CDR3 runs to 14 residues. Germline CDR1 MNHEY, CDR2 SVGAGI. The ends lost 10 bases at V and 5 bases at J; junction bases unmatched: 11. The chain's CDR3 is CANPTDRGFYGYTF. For the CDR3, the DNA is TGTGCCAACCCCACGGACAGGGGATTTTATGGCTACACCTTC.

This rearrangement joins TRBV5-1 to TRBJ1-2; 9 bases are shared with TRBD1. Losses at the gene ends were 4 bases for V and 6 bases for J; bases not matched to a gene: 7. The CDR3 has 14 amino acids. CDR1 and CDR2 (germline): SGHRS, YFSETQ. CDR3 sequence: CASSADRGVDGYTF. For the CDR3, the DNA is TGCGCCAGCAGCGCGGACAGGGGTGTCGATGGCTACACCTTC.

The table lists this clone with a count of one. V and J are TRBV6-5 and TRBJ1-6, with 9 bases fitting TRBD1. This CDR3 has 16 residues. Germline V gene lookup returns CDR1 MNHEY and CDR2 SVGAGI. The trim removed 0 bases at V and 9 bases at J, leaving 6 bases unmatched. The CDR3: CASSYSRDRDVSPLHF. CDR3 DNA: TGTGCCAGCAGTTACTCGAGGGACAGGGATGTTTCACCCCTCCACTTT.

V is TRBV5-5 and J is TRBJ2-5; 10 bases fit TRBD1. Germline-derived CDR1 and CDR2 are SGHKS and YYEKEE (reference sequence). V was clipped by 0 bases and J by 5 bases; unmatched bases: 7. The CDR3 has 16 residues. Written as DNA, the CDR3 is TGTGCCAGCAGCTTGGGTGCTGGGACAGGGGCTGAGACCCAGTACTTC. Protein product: CASSLGAGTGAETQYF. The variable domain in full, with the rest retrieved from reference TRBV5-5 and TRBJ2-5, is DAGVTQSPTHLIKTRGQQVTLRCSPISGHKSVSWYQQVLGQGPQFIFQYYEKEERGRGNFPDRFSARQFPNYSSELNVNALLLGDSALYLCASSLGAGTGAETQYFGPGTRLLVL.

The CDR3 nucleotides read TGTGCCAGCAGTCCGGGACAACTATTCGAGCAGTACTTC. Translated, it gives CASSPGQLFEQYF. This sequence joins TRBV27 and TRBJ2-7; D is possibly TRBD1 (6 bases). There are 13 residues in the CDR3. Trimming took 5 bases from V and 6 from J, leaving 14 bases between them. Germline V gene sequence: CDR1 MNHEY, CDR2 SMNVEV (reference sequence).

This chain connects TRBV7-2 to TRBJ1-5, with D possibly matching TRBD1 (6 bases). The V and J ends lost 4 bases and 9 bases respectively, with 16 bases between them. This CDR3 contains 14 residues. CDR1 is SGHTA, CDR2 FQGNSA, per germline. CDR3 sequence reads: CASSSRQAPVPQHF. CDR3 DNA sequence: TGTGCCAGCAGCTCCAGACAGGCCCCTGTGCCCCAGCATTTT.

V usage is TRBV12-3 or TRBV12-4 and J usage is TRBJ1-1; D not resolved. V was trimmed by 2 bases and J by 5 bases, leaving 6 bases between them. This CDR3 has 12 amino acids. CDR3: CASSLRRTEAFF. The DNA of the CDR3 is TGTGCCAGCAGTTTAAGGAGGACTGAAGCTTTCTTT.

As DNA, the CDR3 is TGTGCCAGCAGCCCCCTAAGGGACTCCGGGCCCTTAGGGGAGACCCAGTACTTC. Amino acid sequence: CASSPLRDSGPLGETQYF. The chain links TRBV7-2 to TRBJ2-5; weak D call: TRBD2 (6 bases). The CDR3 runs 18 residues. Germline V CDR1 and CDR2: SGHTA, FQGNSA. Trimming removed 5 bases at V and 5 bases at J, with 27 bases between.

The rearrangement joins TRBV27 to TRBJ2-1, with 8 bases fitting TRBD1. The CDR3 has 12 amino acids. Germline lookup yields CDR1 MNHEY and CDR2 SMNVEV (reference sequence). V dropped 6 bases and J dropped 12; count of bases not matched to a gene: 7. In DNA form, the CDR3 reads TGTGCCAGCAGCCCGGACAGGGTCGGGCAGTTCTTC. Its protein product is CASSPDRVGQFF.

This chain connects TRBV5-5 to TRBJ2-1; D is unclear. Germline CDR1 and CDR2: SGHKS and YYEKEE (reference sequence). V gave up 0 bases and J gave up 8 bases, with 3 bases separating them. The CDR3 runs to 11 residues. The CDR3 nucleotides read TGTGCCAGCAGCTTGGTCGATGAGCAGTTCTTC. It translates to CASSLVDEQFF.

The V gene is TRBV5-6, the J gene TRBJ1-3; D gene uncertain. The CDR3 length is 15 residues. With 1 base removed from V and 0 bases from J, the gap between germline ends came to 8 bases. CDR1 is SGHDT and CDR2 is YYEEEE in the germline V gene. The CDR3 coding sequence is TGTGCCAGCAGCTTGAACAGCATCTCTGGAAACACCATATATTTT. Its translation: CASSLNSISGNTIYF. The variable domain in full, with the rest retrieved from reference TRBV5-6 and TRBJ1-3, is DAGVTQSPTHLIKTRGQQVTLRCSPKSGHDTVSWYQQALGQGPQFIFQYYEEEERQRGNFPDRFSGHQFPNYSSELNVNALLLGDSALYLCASSLNSISGNTIYFGEGSWLTVV.

This sequence joins TRBV5-6 and TRBJ2-3; 11 bases map to TRBD2. The germline V gene encodes CDR1 SGHDT and CDR2 YYEEEE. This CDR3 is built from 16 residues. V gave up 4 bases and J gave up 7 bases; unmatched junction bases: 11. Written as DNA, the CDR3 is TGTGCCAGCAGCCCGAATAGCGGGGGGGTTCTTTATACGCAGTATTTT. This gives the protein CASSPNSGGVLYTQYF.

This clone was seen a few times. The chain carries TRBV14 and TRBJ1-6, with D perhaps TRBD1 (5 bases). Germline V CDR1 and CDR2: SGHDN, FVKESK. Trimming removed 2 bases from V and 10 bases from J, with 15 bases in between. This CDR3 is built from 15 residues. The CDR3 coding sequence is TGTGCCAGCAGCCAATTGGACAAAAAGGTCTCACCCCTCCACTTT. Translating gives CASSQLDKKVSPLHF.

The sample holds a few counts of this clone. This chain uses TRBV11-3 with TRBJ1-6; TRBD1 aligns across 9 bases. Germline CDR1 reads SGHNT; CDR2 reads YENEEA. V gave up 2 bases and J gave up 5 bases; unmatched junction bases: 1. This CDR3 region has 15 residues. CDR3 DNA: TGTGCCAGCAGCTTAAGACAGGGGGATAATTCACCCCTCCACTTT. This gives the protein CASSLRQGDNSPLHF.

The chain links TRBV15 to TRBJ1-2; 10 bases fit TRBD1. The junction had 4 bases not matched to a gene; V was cut back by 7 bases and J by 2 bases. Per the germline V gene, CDR1 is LNHNV and CDR2 is YYDKDF (reference sequence). CDR3 length: 14 residues. The DNA of the CDR3 is TGTGCCACCAATCCGGGACAGGGGAACTATGGCTACACCTTC. Translating gives CATNPGQGNYGYTF.

V and J are TRBV5-1 and TRBJ1-5; D unclear. Trimming took off 0 bases at V and 0 bases at J, with 7 bases between the two ends. The CDR3 is made up of 15 amino acids. Germline V gene data show CDR1 as SGHRS and CDR2 as YFSETQ. The CDR3 DNA sequence: TGCGCCAGCAGCTTGGGGCAGAATAGCAATCAGCCCCAGCATTTT. This encodes CASSLGQNSNQPQHF.

The CDR3 region has the DNA TGTGCCAGCAGCTTAGATCGAGGCACGAATCAGCCCCAGCATTTT. Translation: CASSLDRGTNQPQHF. The chain uses TRBV11-2 and TRBJ1-5, with D unresolved. This CDR3 has 15 residues. Germline V gene lookup returns CDR1 SGHAT and CDR2 FQNNGV. Trimming took off 0 bases at V and 4 bases at J, with 10 bases between the two ends.

V is TRBV2 and J is TRBJ2-7; 9 nucleotides line up with TRBD1. Germline loops: CDR1 SNHLY, CDR2 FYNNEI. The CDR3 has 15 residues. J lost 3 bases, V lost 4 bases, and 7 bases had no gene match. The CDR3 bases are TGTGCCAGCAGTGGAGGACAGGGGTATGTCTACGAGCAGTACTTC. The encoded protein is CASSGGQGYVYEQYF.

The chain uses TRBV18 and TRBJ1-2, with 8 bases that match TRBD1. Trimming at V came to 3 bases and at J to 3 bases, leaving 6 bases not matched to a gene. The germline CDR1 and CDR2 sequences are KGHSH and LQKENI. The length of the CDR3 is 15 residues. In DNA form, the CDR3 reads TGTGCCAGCTCACCTAACCTGGACAGGGACTATGGCTACACCTTC. It yields the protein CASSPNLDRDYGYTF.

J is TRBJ1-2 and V is TRBV11-3, with TRBD1 identical over 8 bases. J lost 4 bases, V lost 6 bases, and 7 bases had no gene match. Germline loops: CDR1 SGHNT, CDR2 YENEEA. The CDR3 is 14 amino acids. The CDR3 loop is CASSSDREAYGYTF. The CDR3 DNA reads as TGTGCCAGCAGTTCGGACAGGGAGGCCTATGGCTACACCTTC.

This chain joins TRBV7-2 and TRBJ2-3, with a tentative D call TRBD1 (8 bases). CDR1 and CDR2 from the germline V gene are SGHTA and FQGNSA. Trimming cost V 5 bases and J 4 bases, with 16 bases left between them. CDR3 length equals 15 residues. Written as DNA, the CDR3 is TGTGCCAGCAGCCCAGGGGGCGGGGGCGCAGATACGCAGTATTTT. Translating it yields CASSPGGGGADTQYF.

This clone showed up just a few times. The chain links TRBV5-1 to TRBJ2-1; TRBD2 agrees at 11 bases. Trimming took 4 bases from V and 5 from J; bases not matched to a gene: 8. CDR1 is SGHRS, CDR2 YFSETQ, per germline. The CDR3 runs 16 residues. CDR3 coding DNA: TGCGCCAGCAGCAAAGGGGGGACTAGCGGAGACAATGAGCAGTTCTTC. It specifies CASSKGGTSGDNEQFF. Looking up the rest from reference TRBV5-1 and TRBJ2-1 gives the full variable domain: KAGVTQTPRYLIKTRGQQVTLSCSPISGHRSVSWYQQTPGQGLQFLFEYFSETQRNKGNFPGRFSGRQFSNSRSEMNVSTLELGDSALYLCASSKGGTSGDNEQFFGPGTRLTVL.

V gene TRBV16 combines with J gene TRBJ1-1, with a tentative D call TRBD1 (6 bases). From germline, CDR1 is KGHSY and CDR2 FQNENV. CDR3 length: 13 amino acids. Trimming removed 4 bases from V and 6 bases from J, with 12 bases in between. The CDR3 loop is CASSPGTSSEAFF. The CDR3 DNA sequence: TGTGCCAGCAGCCCGGGGACAAGTTCTGAAGCTTTCTTT. Complete variable domain (other parts from reference TRBV16 and TRBJ1-1): GEEVAQTPKHLVRGEGQKAKLYCAPIKGHSYVFWYQQVLKNEFKFLISFQNENVFDETGMPKERFSAKCLPNSPCSLEIQATKLEDSAVYFCASSPGTSSEAFFGQGTRLTVV.

This clone was recorded a few times. V is TRBV11-3 and J is TRBJ2-3; 8 bases match TRBD2. CDR3 length equals 16 residues. The V and J ends lost 5 bases and 0 bases, in that order; junction bases with no gene match: 7. Per germline, CDR1 SGHNT and CDR2 YENEEA. CDR3 amino acids: CASSRREGASTDTQYF. The CDR3 coding sequence is TGTGCCAGCAGCAGACGGGAGGGCGCTAGCACAGATACGCAGTATTTT.